A single sample is the source of the 7 T cell receptor beta chains below, sequenced in a study of T-cell memory formation after mild COVID-19. A single record per CDR3 protein comes from TCRdb applying MiXCR to the 5' RACE reads. The data hold about 350,000 distinct CDR3 sequences, with roughly 15% observed a single time. Sequencing was performed on PBMCs or a T cell subset sorted from them (not recorded which). These receptor sequences come from a man between 18 and 35 years old who had mild COVID-19 (a few samples of this study predate the infection). Cell type and time point are not known.

J is TRBJ2-3 and V is TRBV10-3; no definite D call. The CDR3 is made up of 14 amino acids. Trimming left V 10 bases short and J 1 base short, with 15 bases between. Germline V gene sequence: CDR1 ENHRY, CDR2 SYGVKD. The CDR3 is CATRPFGGTDTQYF. CDR3 sequence (DNA): TGTGCCACTCGACCCTTCGGAGGCACAGATACGCAGTATTTT.

This clonotype occurred a few times. The chain uses TRBV5-1 and TRBJ1-6, with 10 bases aligning to TRBD1. Trimming took 4 bases from V and 10 from J; bases not matched to a gene: 5. The CDR3 extends over 14 amino acids. The germline CDR1 and CDR2 sequences are SGHRS and YFSETQ. The CDR3 sequence: CASSRDRGGSPLHF. In DNA form, the CDR3 reads TGCGCCAGCAGCCGGGACAGGGGCGGATCACCCCTCCACTTT.

This clonotype has only a few counts. The V gene is TRBV6-2 or TRBV6-3, the J gene TRBJ2-7; D gene ambiguous. Between the trimmed V and J ends, which lost 8 bases and 2 bases, there was a span of 10 bases. There are 12 residues in the CDR3. Germline V gene sequence: CDR1 MNHEY, CDR2 SVGEGT. CDR3 nucleotide sequence: TGTGCCAGCCGCCACCCTACCTACGAGCAGTACTTC. It is translated as CASRHPTYEQYF.

This clonotype was seen a few times. The chain is built from TRBV6-1 and TRBJ2-6; the D gene is possibly TRBD2 (5 bases). With 5 bases removed from V and 3 bases from J, the gap between germline ends came to 8 bases. This CDR3 has 14 amino acids. Germline V gene lookup returns CDR1 MNHNS and CDR2 SASEGT. The CDR3 loop is CASSPGDGANVLTF. CDR3 in DNA: TGTGCCAGCAGTCCCGGGGATGGGGCCAACGTCCTGACTTTC.

This clonotype was observed a few times. The chain uses TRBV6-1 and TRBJ2-1; D remains ambiguous. V dropped 0 bases and J dropped 6 bases, with 24 bases sitting between them. Germline CDR1 is MNHNS and CDR2 is SASEGT. CDR3 length: 19 residues. The CDR3 loop reads CASSEALLGLSLRSNEQFF. DNA for the CDR3: TGTGCCAGCAGTGAAGCGCTTCTGGGTCTTTCGTTAAGAAGCAATGAGCAGTTCTTC.

The rearrangement links TRBV5-1 to TRBJ2-5, with 8 bases lining up with TRBD1. The V gene end was trimmed by 6 bases and the J gene end by 3 bases; junction bases not matched to a gene: 10. CDR1 SGHRS and CDR2 YFSETQ come from the germline V gene. The CDR3 length is 15 residues. CDR3 sequence reads: CASTPRGPVEETQYF. The CDR3 DNA follows: TGCGCCAGCACCCCCAGGGGGCCAGTCGAAGAGACCCAGTACTTC.

This clonotype was seen a handful of times. This rearrangement joins TRBV30 to TRBJ2-3, with unresolved D. With 4 bases removed from V and 2 bases from J, the gap between germline ends came to 7 bases. This CDR3 is 12 amino acids long. The germline V gene encodes CDR1 GTSNPN and CDR2 SVGIG (reference sequence). CDR3 region: CAWNRPTDTQYF. Written as DNA, the CDR3 is TGTGCCTGGAACCGACCCACAGATACGCAGTATTTT. Based on the CDR3 plus reference TRBV30 and TRBJ2-3, the full variable domain is SQTIHQWPATLVQPVGSPLSLECTVEGTSNPNLYWYRQAAGRGLQLLFYSVGIGQISSEVPQNLSASRPQDRQFILSSKKLLLSDSGFYLCAWNRPTDTQYFGPGTRLTVL.